These 22 T cell receptor beta chains originate from one sample sequenced in a study of blood T cell repertoires in COVID-19. Sequenced by immunoSEQ multiplex PCR; TCRdb stores in-frame clones only, minus some. Of 130,000 to 150,000 clones in the sample, about 87% were seen once. Sequencing used PBMCs or T cells enriched from blood (not recorded which). These receptors came from a man aged 55-75 years who had recovered from COVID-19.

This clone was seen only a few times. CDR3 region: CASSLSSGTEAFF. Written as DNA, the CDR3 is TGTGCCAGCAGCCTTAGTTCCGGCACTGAAGCTTTCTTT. The J gene is TRBJ1-1, the V gene TRBV3-1 (or the pseudogene TRBV3-2); D unresolved. V was trimmed by 4 bases and J by 4 bases, leaving 10 bases between them. Germline loops: CDR1 LGHDT, CDR2 YNNKEL (reference sequence). The CDR3 runs to 13 residues.

This chain links TRBV3-1 (or the pseudogene TRBV3-2) with TRBJ2-7, with 7 bases fitting TRBD1. V trimming: 4 bases; J trimming: 4 bases; junction bases outside the gene matches: 7. The germline V gene encodes CDR1 LGHDT and CDR2 YNNKEL (reference sequence). This CDR3 is 14 amino acids long. CDR3 sequence (DNA): TGTGCCAGCAGCCCGCGACAGGGATCGTACGAGCAGTACTTC. The encoded protein is CASSPRQGSYEQYF.

This chain uses TRBV2 with TRBJ1-1; 7 bases line up with TRBD1. The CDR3 is 12 residues long. Trimming cost V 7 bases and J 6 bases; bases outside gene matches: 5. Germline-derived CDR1 and CDR2 are SNHLY and FYNNEI. As DNA, the CDR3 is TGTGCCAGCAACAGGGGTATGGCTGAAGCTTTCTTT. This encodes CASNRGMAEAFF.

The sample holds a few counts of this clone. This chain joins TRBV27 and TRBJ1-1; tentative D call: TRBD1 (5 bases). Trimming took off 3 bases at V and 5 bases at J, with 16 bases between the two ends. The germline gives CDR1 MNHEY, CDR2 SMNVEV (reference sequence). The CDR3 covers 15 residues. The CDR3, as DNA: TGTGCCAGCAGTTTTACCCCGTATGGGGGGACTGAAGCTTTCTTT. Translated: CASSFTPYGGTEAFF.

J is TRBJ2-3 and V is TRBV28; a weak D match, TRBD2 (5 bases). V lost 6 bases and J lost 3, with 10 bases in between. The length of the CDR3 is 13 residues. Per the germline V gene, CDR1 is MDHEN and CDR2 is SYDVKM. The CDR3 reads CASRSRGTDTQYF. CDR3 sequence (DNA): TGTGCCAGCAGATCACGGGGTACAGATACGCAGTATTTT.

The chain joins TRBV27 to TRBJ2-3, with 12 bases identical to TRBD1. CDR1 and CDR2 from the germline V gene are MNHEY and SMNVEV (reference sequence). V gave up 8 bases and J gave up 5 bases; unmatched junction bases: 5. This CDR3 region has 14 residues. In nucleotides, the CDR3 is TGTGCCAGCGGGGACAGGGGGCTTCAAGATACGCAGTATTTT. Its translation is CASGDRGLQDTQYF.

V usage is TRBV6-1 and J usage is TRBJ1-1; D uncertain. V lost 2 bases, J lost 5 bases, and 3 bases lay in between. The CDR3 has 11 residues. The germline CDR1 and CDR2 sequences are MNHNS and SASEGT. In DNA form, the CDR3 reads TGTGCCAGCAGTGAAATAACTGAAGCTTTCTTT. Its translation is CASSEITEAFF.

This clone appeared once. The chain is built from TRBV18 and TRBJ2-6; 9 nucleotides line up with TRBD1. This CDR3 is built from 17 residues. In germline, CDR1 is KGHSH, CDR2 LQKENI. V lost 6 bases to trimming and J lost 0 bases; unmatched junction nucleotides: 6. CDR3 in amino acids: CASSPGQGSSGANVLTF. CDR3 coding DNA: TGTGCCAGCTCGCCGGGACAGGGATCCTCTGGGGCCAACGTCCTGACTTTC.

The V call is TRBV5-1, the J call TRBJ2-5; 8 positions agree with TRBD2. Germline lookup yields CDR1 SGHRS and CDR2 YFSETQ. This CDR3 region has 14 residues. Trimming cost V 7 bases and J 5 bases; bases outside gene matches: 10. The DNA for the CDR3 is TGCGCCAGCGACGTCGGGGGGGCTCGGGAGACCCAGTACTTC. Translation gives CASDVGGARETQYF.

In nucleotides, the CDR3 is TGCGCCAGCAGCTCTTCCGGGACAGGCCGGGAGACCCAGTACTTC. It translates to CASSSSGTGRETQYF. This sequence joins TRBV5-1 and TRBJ2-5; TRBD1 matches 8 bases. This CDR3 is 15 amino acids long. Unmatched junction bases numbered 9, after V lost 3 bases and J lost 5 bases. The V gene's germline CDR1 is SGHRS and CDR2 YFSETQ. Using reference TRBV5-1 and TRBJ2-5 for the parts outside the CDR3, the full variable domain is KAGVTQTPRYLIKTRGQQVTLSCSPISGHRSVSWYQQTPGQGLQFLFEYFSETQRNKGNFPGRFSGRQFSNSRSEMNVSTLELGDSALYLCASSSSGTGRETQYFGPGTRLLVL.

This clone was picked up one time. The chain couples TRBV5-1 to TRBJ2-2; D remains unclear. In germline, CDR1 is SGHRS, CDR2 YFSETQ. CDR3 length equals 14 residues. The V gene lost 4 bases and the J gene lost 6 bases, with 13 bases spanning the gap. CDR3 loop: CASSSSVLSGELFF. The CDR3 DNA reads as TGCGCCAGCAGCAGCTCTGTTCTTTCCGGGGAGCTGTTTTTT. Full variable domain (remainder filled in from reference TRBV5-1 and TRBJ2-2): KAGVTQTPRYLIKTRGQQVTLSCSPISGHRSVSWYQQTPGQGLQFLFEYFSETQRNKGNFPGRFSGRQFSNSRSEMNVSTLELGDSALYLCASSSSVLSGELFFGEGSRLTVL.

This clone was counted between two and nine times. The J gene is TRBJ1-5, the V gene TRBV12-3 or TRBV12-4, with no clear D. With 3 bases removed from V and 7 bases from J, the gap between germline ends came to 10 bases. The CDR3 sequence is 13 residues long. CDR3 nucleotides: TGTGCCAGCAGTTTTCTACTAGGACAGCCCCAGCATTTT. This codes for CASSFLLGQPQHF.

The chain uses TRBV28 and TRBJ1-1, with D possibly being TRBD1 (5 bases). This CDR3 spans 15 amino acids. The V gene lost 9 bases and the J gene lost 0 bases, with 17 bases spanning the gap. Germline V CDR1 and CDR2: MDHEN, SYDVKM. Here the CDR3 DNA reads TGTGCCAGTAGGGAGGCAGGGTTAATGAACACTGAAGCTTTCTTT. Its translation: CASREAGLMNTEAFF.

The rearrangement links TRBV2 to TRBJ2-7; 7 bases are a match to TRBD1. Trimming removed 4 bases from V and 4 bases from J; junction bases left unmatched: 4. The CDR3 loop spans 13 amino acids. Per germline, CDR1 SNHLY and CDR2 FYNNEI. The CDR3 reads CASSASRGYEQYF. DNA for the CDR3: TGTGCCAGCAGTGCATCCAGGGGGTACGAGCAGTACTTC.

V is TRBV5-1 and J is TRBJ2-3, with unresolved D. The CDR3 sequence is 13 residues long. Germline V CDR1 and CDR2: SGHRS, YFSETQ. V lost 5 bases and J lost 0, with 7 bases in between. Here the CDR3 reads CASRTTSTDTQYF. CDR3 nucleotides: TGCGCCAGCAGGACAACTAGCACAGATACGCAGTATTTT.

The V call is TRBV5-8, the J call TRBJ2-1, with 12 bases lining up with TRBD2. Trimming at V came to 5 bases and at J to 8 bases, leaving 8 bases not matched to a gene. The CDR3 consists of 15 residues. CDR1 is SGHTS and CDR2 is YDEGEE in the germline V gene. CDR3 protein: CASSTGLAGNDEQFF. In nucleotides, the CDR3 is TGTGCCAGCAGTACCGGACTAGCGGGAAACGATGAGCAGTTCTTC.

The chain employs TRBV30 and TRBJ1-3; D may be TRBD1 (6 bases). Trimming took off 0 bases at V and 7 bases at J, with 10 bases between the two ends. The length of the CDR3 is 13 residues. CDR1 and CDR2 from the germline V gene are GTSNPN and SVGIG (reference sequence). The CDR3 DNA reads as TGTGCCTGGAGTGTAGGGGGTTGGAACACCATATATTTT. It is translated as CAWSVGGWNTIYF.

The chain carries TRBV12-3 or TRBV12-4 and TRBJ2-1; 8 bases align to TRBD1. The CDR3 sequence is 13 residues long. V lost 6 bases to trimming and J lost 9 bases; unmatched junction nucleotides: 7. CDR3 region: CASRGTGLSEQFF. As DNA, the CDR3 is TGTGCCAGCAGGGGGACAGGTTTGAGTGAGCAGTTCTTC.

This rearrangement joins TRBV19 to TRBJ2-3; 8 bases align to TRBD1. V shed 5 bases and J 6 bases; nucleotides not matched to a gene: 7. The CDR3 covers 14 residues. From germline, CDR1 is LNHDA and CDR2 SQIVND (reference sequence). The CDR3 bases are TGTGCCAGTAGTGTCGGACAGGGACACGATACGCAGTATTTT. This codes for CASSVGQGHDTQYF.

The chain has TRBV28 and TRBJ1-5, with D unresolved. The CDR3 is 12 residues long. The V gene's germline CDR1 is MDHEN and CDR2 SYDVKM. V was clipped by 5 bases and J by 6 bases, with 8 bases between them. CDR3 region: CASSLVGQPQHF. CDR3 DNA sequence: TGTGCCAGCAGTCTAGTGGGTCAGCCCCAGCATTTT. Using reference TRBV28 and TRBJ1-5 for the parts outside the CDR3, the full variable domain is DVKVTQSSRYLVKRTGEKVFLECVQDMDHENMFWYRQDPGLGLRLIYFSYDVKMKEKGDIPEGYSVSREKKERFSLILESASTNQTSMYLCASSLVGQPQHFGDGTRLSIL.

The chain has TRBV2 and TRBJ1-1, with D unclear. CDR3 length: 13 residues. CDR1 and CDR2 from the germline V gene are SNHLY and FYNNEI. Trimming removed 8 bases at V and 2 bases at J, with 12 bases between. CDR3 amino acids: CASAPGSNTEAFF. CDR3 nucleotide sequence: TGTGCCAGCGCTCCGGGTTCTAACACTGAAGCTTTCTTT.

V is TRBV28 and J is TRBJ2-1; 9 bases fit TRBD2. Per the germline V gene, CDR1 is MDHEN and CDR2 is SYDVKM. The CDR3 sequence is 17 residues long. Losses at the gene ends were 7 bases for V and 5 bases for J; bases not matched to a gene: 15. The CDR3 region is CASNFGGPSGTHNEQFF. The CDR3 region has the DNA TGTGCCAGCAACTTTGGGGGACCTAGCGGGACGCACAATGAGCAGTTCTTC.